This T cell receptor (beta chain) is from a study of CD8+ T cells in alopecia areata. Study-wide results and limits: Elevated clonality characterized lesional scalp relative to normal scalp, particularly in alopecia totalis/universalis. Sequencing of scalp samples also captures resident alphabeta T cells of normal skin.

RNA was extracted and reverse transcribed into cDNA as the sequencing template. TCRdb's table, derived via immunoSEQ multiplex PCR, lists solely in-frame clones and lacks some. The sample includes about 200,000 clones, roughly three fifths of them seen just once. The authors sorted CD4+ and CD8+ T cells from PBMCs. This clone was seen a few times. The antigen is undetermined. The sequence was obtained from a human donor in good health. Sequencing was done on a sample of CD8+ T cells sorted from blood.

CDR3 in amino acids: CSVSGTGFSYGYTF. The CDR3 nucleotides are TGCAGCGTTTCCGGGACAGGGTTCTCCTATGGCTACACCTTC. The gene calls are TRBV29-1 and TRBJ1-2, with 9 bases aligning to TRBD1. The length of the CDR3 is 14 residues. From germline, CDR1 is SQVTM and CDR2 ANQGSEA. V lost 5 bases to trimming and J lost 4 bases; unmatched junction nucleotides: 8.